This is a list of T cell receptor beta chains from one sample in a study of blood T cell dynamics during melanoma immunotherapy. Assay: immunoSEQ multiplex PCR; the TCRdb copy retains only in-frame clones and omits some. The table records around 10,000 clones, roughly 80% of them present only once. The input for sequencing was blood, taken from a patient treated with checkpoint blockade. The receptor source for this set is a human donor with melanoma. Each CDR3 is given with its conserved first and last residue. A D gene is named only where the DNA matches it firmly. Expanded clones get a size class; other rows say once, few or many, or leave the size out.

V gene: TRBV27
J gene: TRBJ1-2
D gene: TRBD1
clone size: NA
CDR3 DNA: TGTGCCAGCAGTAACTCCGGGACAGGGGGGCGAGGAGGCTACACCTTC
CDR3 protein: CASSNSGTGGRGGYTF

V gene: TRBV4-1
J gene: TRBJ1-1
D gene: NA
clone size: NA
CDR3 DNA: TGCGCCAGCAGCGGTTGGCAACACAAGGGGAACACTGAAGCTTTCTTT
CDR3 protein: CASSGWQHKGNTEAFF

V gene: TRBV19
J gene: TRBJ2-2
D gene: NA
clone size: NA
CDR3 DNA: TGTGCCAGTAGTAAAGGGCGGAACACCGGGGAGCTGTTTTTT
CDR3 protein: CASSKGRNTGELFF

V gene: TRBV27
J gene: TRBJ2-7
D gene: NA
clone size: NA
CDR3 DNA: TGTGCTTCGAGGGGGGTCTACGAGCAGTACTTC
CDR3 protein: CASRGVYEQYF

V gene: TRBV11-2
J gene: TRBJ1-1
D gene: NA
clone size: NA
CDR3 DNA: TGTGCCAGCAGCCCGCGGGACCTGAACACTGAAGCTTTCTTT
CDR3 protein: CASSPRDLNTEAFF

V gene: TRBV5-6
J gene: TRBJ1-5
D gene: NA
clone size: NA
CDR3 DNA: TGTGCCAGCAGCACAACGTTGGGGCAGCCCCAGCATTTT
CDR3 protein: CASSTTLGQPQHF

V gene: TRBV27
J gene: TRBJ1-1
D gene: NA
clone size: NA
CDR3 DNA: TGTGCCAGCAGTTTTGAGCGGAACACTGAAGCTTTCTTT
CDR3 protein: CASSFERNTEAFF

V gene: TRBV5-5
J gene: TRBJ1-5
D gene: NA
clone size: NA
CDR3 DNA: TGTGCCAGCAGCCCCGAGCCGGGGCAGGTCCAGCCCCAGCATTTT
CDR3 protein: CASSPEPGQVQPQHF

V gene: TRBV29-1
J gene: TRBJ2-7
D gene: TRBD2
clone size: NA
CDR3 DNA: TGCAGCGGCGGGGGAGCGGTAGCGGGAGCCGGGGAGCAGTACTTC
CDR3 protein: CSGGGAVAGAGEQYF

V gene: TRBV7-6
J gene: TRBJ2-5
D gene: NA
clone size: NA
CDR3 DNA: TGTGCCAGCAGCTACCGGGACCGGAGGTCTGAGACCCAGTACTTC
CDR3 protein: CASSYRDRRSETQYF

V gene: TRBV5-5
J gene: TRBJ2-1
D gene: TRBD2
clone size: NA
CDR3 DNA: TGTGCCAGCAGCTTCGATTACGGGAGGGATGAGCAGTTCTTC
CDR3 protein: CASSFDYGRDEQFF

V gene: TRBV11-2
J gene: TRBJ1-6
D gene: TRBD1
clone size: NA
CDR3 DNA: TGTGCCAGCAGCTTAGAGGTCGGGACAGATAATTCACCCCTCCACTTT
CDR3 protein: CASSLEVGTDNSPLHF

V gene: TRBV29-1
J gene: TRBJ1-2
D gene: TRBD1
clone size: NA
CDR3 DNA: TGCAGCGTCGTAATGACAGGGGGTGGCGATGGCTACACCTTC
CDR3 protein: CSVVMTGGGDGYTF

V gene: TRBV7-8
J gene: TRBJ2-1
D gene: NA
clone size: NA
CDR3 DNA: TGTGCCAGCAGCAGCTTCCAAACCAATGAGCAGTTCTTC
CDR3 protein: CASSSFQTNEQFF

V gene: TRBV19
J gene: TRBJ2-1
D gene: NA
clone size: NA
CDR3 DNA: TGTGCCAGTAGTACCTACAGGGTCGGGGGGCAGTTCTTC
CDR3 protein: CASSTYRVGGQFF

V gene: TRBV11-2
J gene: TRBJ1-1
D gene: NA
clone size: few
CDR3 DNA: TGTGCCAGCACTCCTACTGGGGGGTTAACTGAAGCTTTCTTT
CDR3 protein: CASTPTGGLTEAFF

V gene: TRBV18
J gene: TRBJ1-2
D gene: NA
clone size: NA
CDR3 DNA: TGTGCCAGCTCACCACGAAATATGACAGCGATTAACTATGGCTACACCTTC
CDR3 protein: CASSPRNMTAINYGYTF

V gene: TRBV7-9
J gene: TRBJ2-3
D gene: NA
clone size: NA
CDR3 DNA: TGTGCCAGCAGCTTATCCGGGTTTATCACAGATACGCAGTATTTT
CDR3 protein: CASSLSGFITDTQYF

V gene: TRBV11-2
J gene: TRBJ2-2
D gene: NA
clone size: NA
CDR3 DNA: TGTGCCAGCAGCCCTCCGGGGGCCAGGACCGGGGAGCTGTTTTTT
CDR3 protein: CASSPPGARTGELFF

V gene: TRBV6-1
J gene: TRBJ2-4
D gene: TRBD1
clone size: NA
CDR3 DNA: TGTGCCAGCAGTGTAGGACAGGGGGCCGGCAAAAACATTCAGTACTTC
CDR3 protein: CASSVGQGAGKNIQYF

V gene: TRBV19
J gene: TRBJ2-1
D gene: TRBD2
clone size: NA
CDR3 DNA: TGTGCCAGTAGTATCTCCCTAGCGGGAGTGGGTGAGCAGTTCTTC
CDR3 protein: CASSISLAGVGEQFF

V gene: TRBV7-9
J gene: TRBJ2-1
D gene: TRBD2
clone size: NA
CDR3 DNA: TGTGCCAGCAGCTTAGCGACGGCTAGCGGGGGGTACAATGAGCAGTTCTTC
CDR3 protein: CASSLATASGGYNEQFF

V gene: TRBV28
J gene: TRBJ1-4
D gene: NA
clone size: NA
CDR3 DNA: TGTGCCAGCAGTTCCGGACAGCTTGAAAAACTGTTTTTT
CDR3 protein: CASSSGQLEKLFF

V gene: TRBV6-6
J gene: TRBJ1-2
D gene: TRBD1
clone size: NA
CDR3 DNA: TGTGCCAGCAGTCCCGACAGGGTTAGCGGCTACACCTTC
CDR3 protein: CASSPDRVSGYTF

V gene: TRBV5-1
J gene: TRBJ2-7
D gene: TRBD2
clone size: NA
CDR3 DNA: TGCGCCAGCAGCCCGAGCGGCGGGAGTGTCGAGCAGTACTTC
CDR3 protein: CASSPSGGSVEQYF

V gene: TRBV7-9
J gene: TRBJ1-1
D gene: NA
clone size: NA
CDR3 DNA: TGTGCCAGCAGCCCCTCGGGGGGGCGGGACACTGAAGCTTTCTTT
CDR3 protein: CASSPSGGRDTEAFF

V gene: TRBV6-5
J gene: TRBJ1-6
D gene: NA
clone size: NA
CDR3 DNA: TGTGCCAGCAGTTACTCGATGACAGGCCCCGCACTCCACTTT
CDR3 protein: CASSYSMTGPALHF

V gene: TRBV7-6
J gene: TRBJ2-1
D gene: NA
clone size: NA
CDR3 DNA: TGTGCCAGCAGCTCGTTGTCCTCATACAATGAGCAGTTCTTC
CDR3 protein: CASSSLSSYNEQFF

V gene: TRBV25-1
J gene: TRBJ1-2
D gene: TRBD1
clone size: NA
CDR3 DNA: TGTGCCAGCAGGACAGGGGAAGGGTATGGCTACACCTTC
CDR3 protein: CASRTGEGYGYTF

V gene: TRBV6-6
J gene: TRBJ2-7
D gene: NA
clone size: NA
CDR3 DNA: TGTGCCAGCAGACGGGACACGTACGAGCAGTACTTC
CDR3 protein: CASRRDTYEQYF

V gene: TRBV7-2
J gene: TRBJ1-6
D gene: NA
clone size: NA
CDR3 DNA: TGTGCCAGCAGCTTAGTACGGGGGTTCGGGAATTCACCCCTCCACTTT
CDR3 protein: CASSLVRGFGNSPLHF

V gene: TRBV13
J gene: TRBJ2-2
D gene: TRBD2
clone size: NA
CDR3 DNA: TGTGCCAGCAGCTTACTAGCGGGAGGCGCGAACACCGGGGAGCTGTTTTTT
CDR3 protein: CASSLLAGGANTGELFF